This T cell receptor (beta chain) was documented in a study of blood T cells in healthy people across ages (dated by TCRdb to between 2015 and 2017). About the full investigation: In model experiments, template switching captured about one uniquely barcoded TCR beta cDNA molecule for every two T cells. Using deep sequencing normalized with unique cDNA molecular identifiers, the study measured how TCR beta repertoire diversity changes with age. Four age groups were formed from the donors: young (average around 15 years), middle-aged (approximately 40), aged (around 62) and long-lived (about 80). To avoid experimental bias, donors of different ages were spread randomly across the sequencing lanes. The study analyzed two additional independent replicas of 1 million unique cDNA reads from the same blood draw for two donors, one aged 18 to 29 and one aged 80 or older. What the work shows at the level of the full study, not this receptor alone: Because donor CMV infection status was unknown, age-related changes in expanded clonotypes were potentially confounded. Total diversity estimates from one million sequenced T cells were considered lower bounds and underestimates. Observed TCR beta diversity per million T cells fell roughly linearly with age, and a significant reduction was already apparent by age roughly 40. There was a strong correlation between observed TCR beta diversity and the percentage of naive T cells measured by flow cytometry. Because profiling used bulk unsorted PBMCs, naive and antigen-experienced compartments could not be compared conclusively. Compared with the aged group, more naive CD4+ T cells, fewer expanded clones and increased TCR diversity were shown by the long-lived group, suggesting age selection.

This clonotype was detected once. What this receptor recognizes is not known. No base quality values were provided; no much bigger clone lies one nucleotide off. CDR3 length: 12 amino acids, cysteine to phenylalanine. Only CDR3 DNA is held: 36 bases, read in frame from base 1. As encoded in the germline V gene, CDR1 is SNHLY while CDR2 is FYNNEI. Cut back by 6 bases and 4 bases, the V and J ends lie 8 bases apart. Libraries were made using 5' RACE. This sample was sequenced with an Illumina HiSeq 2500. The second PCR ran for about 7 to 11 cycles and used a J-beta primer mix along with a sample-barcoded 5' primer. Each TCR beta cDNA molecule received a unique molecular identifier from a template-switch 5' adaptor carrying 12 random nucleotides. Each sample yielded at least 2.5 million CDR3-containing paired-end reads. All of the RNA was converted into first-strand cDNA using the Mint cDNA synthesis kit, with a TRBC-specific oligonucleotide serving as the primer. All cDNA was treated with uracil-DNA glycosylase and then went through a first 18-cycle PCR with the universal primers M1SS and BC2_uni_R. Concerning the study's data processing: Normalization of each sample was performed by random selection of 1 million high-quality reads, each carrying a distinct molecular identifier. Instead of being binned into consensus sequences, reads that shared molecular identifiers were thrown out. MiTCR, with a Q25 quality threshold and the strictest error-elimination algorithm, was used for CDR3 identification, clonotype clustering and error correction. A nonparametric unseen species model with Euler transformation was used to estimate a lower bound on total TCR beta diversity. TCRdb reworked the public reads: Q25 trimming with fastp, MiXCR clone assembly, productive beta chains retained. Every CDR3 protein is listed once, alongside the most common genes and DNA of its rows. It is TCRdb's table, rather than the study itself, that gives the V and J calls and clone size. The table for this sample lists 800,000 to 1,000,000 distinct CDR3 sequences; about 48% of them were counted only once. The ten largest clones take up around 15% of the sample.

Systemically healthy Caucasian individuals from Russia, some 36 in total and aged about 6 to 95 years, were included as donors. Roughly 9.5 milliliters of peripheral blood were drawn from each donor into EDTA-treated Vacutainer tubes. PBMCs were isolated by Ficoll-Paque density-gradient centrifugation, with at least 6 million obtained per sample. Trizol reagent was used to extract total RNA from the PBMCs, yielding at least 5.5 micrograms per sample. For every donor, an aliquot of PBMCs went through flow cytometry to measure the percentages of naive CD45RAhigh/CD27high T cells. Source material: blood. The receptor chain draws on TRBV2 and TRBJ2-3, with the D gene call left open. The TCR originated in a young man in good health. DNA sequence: TGTGCCAGCAGGGGTCCCCCAGATACGCAGTATTTT. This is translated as CASRGPPDTQYF. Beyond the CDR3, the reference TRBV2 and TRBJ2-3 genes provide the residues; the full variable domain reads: EPEVTQTPSHQVTQMGQEVILRCVPISNHLYFYWYRQILGQKVEFLVSFYNNEISEKSEIFDDQFSVERPDGSNFTLKIRSTKLEDSAMYFCASRGPPDTQYFGPGTRLTVL.